These 12 T cell receptor beta chains were all obtained from the same sample, sequenced in a study of T cells in Graves' hyperthyroidism and ophthalmopathy. The TCR beta CDR3 regions underwent amplification using RNA transcripts as the source. Using the HTBI primer set, a first-round RT-PCR was run on the TCR CDR3. TCRdb re-called the multiplex PCR reads with MiXCR, one entry per CDR3 protein. The sample has around 240,000 distinct CDR3 sequences, about a sixth seen once. Specimen: blood. The receptor source for this set is a woman aged 18 to 35 with Graves' ophthalmopathy.

This clonotype came up many times. The chain employs TRBV7-9 and TRBJ2-7, with TRBD1 as a possible D gene (6 bases). The CDR3 loop spans 15 amino acids. Germline CDR1 is SEHNR and CDR2 is FQNEAQ (reference sequence). The germline V and J ends were trimmed by 1 base and 6 bases, with 16 bases remaining between them. In nucleotides, the CDR3 is TGTGCCAGCAGCTTAGTTGGCAGGGGACCGCTCGAGCAGTACTTC. Translating gives CASSLVGRGPLEQYF.

In its sample, this clonotype was seen many times. V gene TRBV7-9 combines with J gene TRBJ1-6; a weak D match, TRBD1 (6 bases). The CDR3 consists of 14 residues. Germline assignment: CDR1 SEHNR and CDR2 FQNEAQ (reference sequence). V was clipped by 11 bases and J by 10 bases, with 21 bases between them. CDR3 bases: TGTGCCTCCCAGGGGACGAGGGGGAGGTCACCCCTCCACTTT. This codes for CASQGTRGRSPLHF.

The table lists this clonotype with many counts. The CDR3 loop reads CSARDPLTSGRANEQFF. The CDR3 DNA follows: TGCAGTGCTAGAGATCCCCTGACTAGCGGGAGGGCCAATGAGCAGTTCTTC. This rearrangement joins TRBV20-1 to TRBJ2-1; 14 bases align to TRBD2. Germline-derived CDR1 and CDR2 are DFQATT and SNEGSKA (reference sequence). This CDR3 has 17 amino acids. J was trimmed by 6 bases and V by 0 bases; bases with no gene match: 7.

This clonotype was counted ten times or more. This chain connects TRBV30 to TRBJ1-5; no definite D call. Per germline, CDR1 GTSNPN and CDR2 SVGIG (reference sequence). The CDR3 totals 16 residues. The V gene lost 1 base and the J gene lost 2 bases, with 15 bases spanning the gap. The CDR3 is CAWSGLPKSGNQPQHF. The CDR3 DNA sequence: TGTGCCTGGAGTGGGCTGCCAAAAAGTGGCAATCAGCCCCAGCATTTT. The whole variable domain, remainder taken from reference TRBV30 and TRBJ1-5, is SQTIHQWPATLVQPVGSPLSLECTVEGTSNPNLYWYRQAAGRGLQLLFYSVGIGQISSEVPQNLSASRPQDRQFILSSKKLLLSDSGFYLCAWSGLPKSGNQPQHFGDGTRLSIL.

This clonotype was detected many times. The V call is TRBV18, the J call TRBJ2-7; 7 bases align to TRBD1. Looked up from germline, CDR1 is KGHSH and CDR2 is LQKENI. V dropped 4 bases and J dropped 3; count of bases not matched to a gene: 9. The CDR3 contains 15 residues. CDR3 DNA sequence: TGTGCCAGCTCACGACAGGGTGGGTTAATCTACGAGCAGTACTTC. It encodes CASSRQGGLIYEQYF.

Ten or more counts support this clonotype. This chain joins TRBV20-1 and TRBJ2-3, with D possibly TRBD1 on 6 matching bases. Germline V gene sequence: CDR1 DFQATT, CDR2 SNEGSKA (reference sequence). V lost 3 bases and J lost 3, with 13 bases in between. This CDR3 has 14 amino acids. As DNA, the CDR3 is TGCAGTGCTAGTCGACAGGAAATTACAGATACGCAGTATTTT. Amino acid sequence: CSASRQEITDTQYF.

The chain links TRBV20-1 to TRBJ1-2, with D uncertain. The CDR3 contains 13 residues. V shed 5 bases and J shed 1 base, with 11 bases lying between them. From germline, CDR1 is DFQATT and CDR2 SNEGSKA (reference sequence). CDR3 sequence: CSALPAGNYGYTF. DNA of the CDR3: TGCAGTGCTCTCCCCGCGGGTAACTATGGCTACACCTTC.

There are many counts of this clonotype. The V gene is TRBV20-1, the J gene TRBJ1-6; the D gene is possibly TRBD1 (5 bases). This CDR3 comprises 13 residues. Trimming stripped 7 bases from V and 16 bases from J, with 23 bases between. Germline values: CDR1 DFQATT, CDR2 SNEGSKA (reference sequence). The CDR3 loop is CSVLPPSGTALHF. The CDR3 nucleotides read TGCAGTGTGCTTCCGCCATCAGGGACGGCGCTCCACTTT.

On this clonotype: This clone may be a read error of a much larger clone one base away. The chain links TRBV6-6 to TRBJ2-3; 9 bases fit TRBD2. Germline CDR1 MNHNY, CDR2 SVGAGI (reference sequence). This CDR3 is 15 amino acids long. CDR3 protein: CASSYSGTSTDTQCF. The CDR3 DNA reads as TGTGCCAGCAGTTACTCAGGGACTAGCACAGATACGCAGTGTTTT.

J is TRBJ2-1 and V is TRBV7-8; unclear D gene. This CDR3 has 15 amino acids. Germline V gene sequence: CDR1 SGHVS, CDR2 FQNEAQ. The germline V and J ends were trimmed by 5 bases and 0 bases, with 11 bases remaining between them. The CDR3: CASSVTLSSYNEQFF. CDR3 coding DNA: TGTGCCAGCAGCGTGACATTGTCCTCCTACAATGAGCAGTTCTTC.

This clonotype was recorded at least ten times. This sequence joins TRBV6-1 and TRBJ2-7, with a possible D match to TRBD1 (6 bases). Germline assignment: CDR1 MNHNS and CDR2 SASEGT. Trimming took 5 bases from V and 4 from J, leaving 6 bases between them. The CDR3 is 11 amino acids. The CDR3 loop is CASSTGYEQYF. The DNA of the CDR3 is TGTGCCAGCAGTACAGGGTACGAGCAGTACTTC.

This clonotype showed up many times. This rearrangement joins TRBV6-2 or TRBV6-3 to TRBJ1-5; D is ambiguous. V shed 6 bases and J shed 5 bases, with 11 bases lying between them. The CDR3 totals 13 residues. Germline lookup yields CDR1 MNHEY and CDR2 SVGEGT. The CDR3 reads CASRVDSHQPQHF. CDR3 DNA: TGTGCCAGCAGAGTGGATTCTCATCAGCCCCAGCATTTT.